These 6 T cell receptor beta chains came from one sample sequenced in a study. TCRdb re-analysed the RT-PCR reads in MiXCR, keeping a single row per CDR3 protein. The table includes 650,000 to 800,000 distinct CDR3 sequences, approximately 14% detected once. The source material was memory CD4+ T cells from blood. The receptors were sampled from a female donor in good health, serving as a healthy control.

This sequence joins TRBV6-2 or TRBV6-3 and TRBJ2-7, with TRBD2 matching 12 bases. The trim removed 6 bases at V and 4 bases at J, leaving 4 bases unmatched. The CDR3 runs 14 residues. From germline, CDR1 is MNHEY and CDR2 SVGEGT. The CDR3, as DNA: TGTGCCAGCAGCTATGGACTAGCGGGGTACGAGCAGTACTTC. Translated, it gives CASSYGLAGYEQYF.

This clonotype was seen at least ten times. The DNA of the CDR3 is TGCGCCAGCAGCTTGGCCAATTCAGGGGGCTGGACTGAAGCTTTCTTT. Residues: CASSLANSGGWTEAFF. The rearrangement joins TRBV5-1 to TRBJ1-1; 8 positions match TRBD1. V trimming: 0 bases; J trimming: 5 bases; junction bases outside the gene matches: 9. Germline V CDR1 and CDR2: SGHRS, YFSETQ. The CDR3 runs to 16 residues.

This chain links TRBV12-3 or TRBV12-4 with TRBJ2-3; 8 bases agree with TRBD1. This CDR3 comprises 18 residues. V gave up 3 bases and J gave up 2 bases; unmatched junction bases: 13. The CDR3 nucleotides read TGTGCCAGCAGTTTCTCAAAGCAATCAGGGGGCTTCACAGATACGCAGTATTTT. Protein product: CASSFSKQSGGFTDTQYF.

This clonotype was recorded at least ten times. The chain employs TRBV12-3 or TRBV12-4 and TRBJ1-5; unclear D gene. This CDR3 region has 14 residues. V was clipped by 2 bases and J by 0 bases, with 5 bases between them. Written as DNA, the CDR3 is TGTGCCAGCAGTTTACGAGATAGCAATCAGCCCCAGCATTTT. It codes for CASSLRDSNQPQHF.

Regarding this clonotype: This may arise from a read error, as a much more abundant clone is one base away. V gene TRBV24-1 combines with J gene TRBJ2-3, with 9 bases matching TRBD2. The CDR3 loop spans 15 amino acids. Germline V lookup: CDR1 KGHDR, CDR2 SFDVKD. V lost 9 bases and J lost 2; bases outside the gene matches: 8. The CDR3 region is CATGSGSAFTDTQYF. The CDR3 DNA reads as TGTGCCACCGGTAGCGGGAGTGCCTTCACAGATACGCAGTATTTT.

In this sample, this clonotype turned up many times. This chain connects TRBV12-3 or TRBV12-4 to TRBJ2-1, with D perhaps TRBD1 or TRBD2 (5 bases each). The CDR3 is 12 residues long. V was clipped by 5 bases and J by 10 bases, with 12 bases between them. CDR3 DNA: TGTGCCAGCAGTAGAGGGGTGGGGGAGCAGTTCTTC. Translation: CASSRGVGEQFF.